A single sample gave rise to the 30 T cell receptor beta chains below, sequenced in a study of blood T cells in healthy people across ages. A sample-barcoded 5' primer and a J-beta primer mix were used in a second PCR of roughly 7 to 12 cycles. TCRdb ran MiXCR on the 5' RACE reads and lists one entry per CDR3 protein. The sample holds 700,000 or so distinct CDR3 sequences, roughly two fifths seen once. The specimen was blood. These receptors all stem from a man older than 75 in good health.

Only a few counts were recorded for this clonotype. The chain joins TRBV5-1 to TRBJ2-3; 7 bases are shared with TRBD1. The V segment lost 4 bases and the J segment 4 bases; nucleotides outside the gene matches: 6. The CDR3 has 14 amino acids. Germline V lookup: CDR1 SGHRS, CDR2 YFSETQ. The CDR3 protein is CASSNRQGPDTQYF. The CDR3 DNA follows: TGCGCCAGCAGCAACCGACAGGGCCCAGATACGCAGTATTTT.

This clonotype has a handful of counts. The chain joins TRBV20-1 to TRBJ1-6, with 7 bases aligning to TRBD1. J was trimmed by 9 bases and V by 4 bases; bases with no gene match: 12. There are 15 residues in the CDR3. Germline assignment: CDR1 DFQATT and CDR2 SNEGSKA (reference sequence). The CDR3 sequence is CSATPSTGSGSPLHF. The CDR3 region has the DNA TGCAGTGCTACTCCCTCGACAGGGTCGGGTTCACCCCTCCACTTT.

The CDR3 DNA follows: TGTGCCAGCGCTCAGGTGACGAACACTGAAGCTTTCTTT. It translates to CASAQVTNTEAFF. The chain combines TRBV6-5 with TRBJ1-1, with unresolved D. V dropped 8 bases and J dropped 1 base, with 11 bases sitting between them. In germline, CDR1 is MNHEY, CDR2 SVGAGI. The length of the CDR3 is 13 residues.

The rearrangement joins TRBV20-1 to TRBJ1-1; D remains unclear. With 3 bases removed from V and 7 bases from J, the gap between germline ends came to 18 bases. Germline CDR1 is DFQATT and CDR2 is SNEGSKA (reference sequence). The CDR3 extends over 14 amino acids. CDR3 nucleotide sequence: TGCAGTGCTAGTAGTGGGCTAGACCGTATTGAAGCTTTCTTT. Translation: CSASSGLDRIEAFF.

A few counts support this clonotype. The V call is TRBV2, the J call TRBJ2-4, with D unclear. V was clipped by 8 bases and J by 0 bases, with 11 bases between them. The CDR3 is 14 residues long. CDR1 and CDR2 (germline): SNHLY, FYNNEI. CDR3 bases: TGTGCCAGCCGGGCCGCCGTAGCCAAAAACATTCAGTACTTC. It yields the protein CASRAAVAKNIQYF.

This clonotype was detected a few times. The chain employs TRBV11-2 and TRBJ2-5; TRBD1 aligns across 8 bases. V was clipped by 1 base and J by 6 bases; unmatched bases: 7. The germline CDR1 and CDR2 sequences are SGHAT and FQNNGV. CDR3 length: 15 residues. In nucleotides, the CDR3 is TGTGCCAGCAGCTTAGCGGACAGGGCAGGACAGACCCAGTACTTC. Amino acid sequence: CASSLADRAGQTQYF.

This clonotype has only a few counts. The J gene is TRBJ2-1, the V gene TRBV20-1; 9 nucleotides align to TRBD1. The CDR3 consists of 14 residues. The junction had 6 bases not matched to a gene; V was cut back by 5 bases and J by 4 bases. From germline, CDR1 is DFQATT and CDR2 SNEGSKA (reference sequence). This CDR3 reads CSAWTGTGYNEQFF. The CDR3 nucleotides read TGCAGTGCTTGGACCGGGACAGGGTACAATGAGCAGTTCTTC.

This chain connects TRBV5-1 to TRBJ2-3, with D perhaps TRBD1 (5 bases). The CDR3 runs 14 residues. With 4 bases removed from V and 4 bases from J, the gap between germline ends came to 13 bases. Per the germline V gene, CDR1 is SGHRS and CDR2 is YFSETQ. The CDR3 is CASSPSQGADTQYF. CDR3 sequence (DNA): TGCGCCAGCAGCCCGTCGCAGGGCGCAGATACGCAGTATTTT.

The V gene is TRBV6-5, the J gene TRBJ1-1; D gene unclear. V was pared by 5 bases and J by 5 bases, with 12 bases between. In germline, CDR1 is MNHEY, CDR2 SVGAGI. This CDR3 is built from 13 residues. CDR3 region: CASSDAVPTEAFF. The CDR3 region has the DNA TGTGCCAGCAGTGACGCCGTTCCTACTGAAGCTTTCTTT.

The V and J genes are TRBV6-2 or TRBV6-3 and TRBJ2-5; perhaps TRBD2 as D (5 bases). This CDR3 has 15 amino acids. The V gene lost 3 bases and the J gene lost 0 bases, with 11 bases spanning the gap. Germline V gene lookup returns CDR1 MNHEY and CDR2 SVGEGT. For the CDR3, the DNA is TGTGCCAGCAGTTATTCGGGATTGTACCAAGAGACCCAGTACTTC. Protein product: CASSYSGLYQETQYF.

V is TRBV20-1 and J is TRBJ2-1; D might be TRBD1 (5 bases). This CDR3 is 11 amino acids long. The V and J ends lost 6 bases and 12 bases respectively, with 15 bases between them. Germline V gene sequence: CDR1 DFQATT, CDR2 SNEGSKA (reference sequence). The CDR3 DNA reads TGCAGTGCCCTCGCGGACATAATGCAGTTCTTC. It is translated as CSALADIMQFF.

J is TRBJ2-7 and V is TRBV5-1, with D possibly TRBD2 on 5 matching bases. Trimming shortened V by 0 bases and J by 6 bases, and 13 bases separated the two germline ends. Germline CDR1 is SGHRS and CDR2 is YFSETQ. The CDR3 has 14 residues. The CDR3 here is CASSLGVTNGEQYF. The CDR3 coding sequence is TGCGCCAGCAGCTTGGGTGTGACTAACGGCGAGCAGTACTTC.

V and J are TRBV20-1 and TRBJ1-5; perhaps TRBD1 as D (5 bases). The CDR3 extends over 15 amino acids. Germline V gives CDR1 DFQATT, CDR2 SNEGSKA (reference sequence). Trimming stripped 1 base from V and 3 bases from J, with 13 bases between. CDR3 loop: CSARGGMGPNQPQHF. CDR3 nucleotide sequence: TGCAGTGCTAGAGGAGGGATGGGGCCCAATCAGCCCCAGCATTTT.

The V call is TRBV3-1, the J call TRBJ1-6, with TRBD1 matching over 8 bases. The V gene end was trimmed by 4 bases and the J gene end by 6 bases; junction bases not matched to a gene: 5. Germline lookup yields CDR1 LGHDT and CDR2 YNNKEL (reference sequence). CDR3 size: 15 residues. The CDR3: CASSLGTGGNSPLHF. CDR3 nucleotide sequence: TGTGCCAGCAGCCTAGGGACAGGCGGTAATTCACCCCTCCACTTT.

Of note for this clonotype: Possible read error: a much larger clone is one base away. CDR3 sequence reads: CASSEGAGQSIYEQYF. CDR3 coding DNA: TGTGCCAGCAGTGAAGGCGCCGGACAGTCGATCTACGAGCAGTACTTC. This chain links TRBV25-1 with TRBJ2-7; perhaps TRBD1 as D (6 bases). CDR3 length equals 16 residues. Deletions cut 2 bases from V and 3 bases from J, with 17 bases between. Germline CDR1 reads MGHDK; CDR2 reads SYGVNS.

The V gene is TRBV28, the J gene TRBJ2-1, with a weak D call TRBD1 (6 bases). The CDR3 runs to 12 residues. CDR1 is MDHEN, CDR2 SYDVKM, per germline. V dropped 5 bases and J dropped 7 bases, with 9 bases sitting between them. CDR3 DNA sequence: TGTGCCAGCAGTACAGGGTGGAATGAGCAGTTCTTC. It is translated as CASSTGWNEQFF. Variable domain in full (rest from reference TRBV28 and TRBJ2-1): DVKVTQSSRYLVKRTGEKVFLECVQDMDHENMFWYRQDPGLGLRLIYFSYDVKMKEKGDIPEGYSVSREKKERFSLILESASTNQTSMYLCASSTGWNEQFFGPGTRLTVL.

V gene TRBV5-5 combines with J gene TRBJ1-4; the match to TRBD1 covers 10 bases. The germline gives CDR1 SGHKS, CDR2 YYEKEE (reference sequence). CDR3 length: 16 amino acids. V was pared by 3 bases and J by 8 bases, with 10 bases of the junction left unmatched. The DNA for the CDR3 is TGTGCCAGCAGCTCCGGGACAGGGGTTCCCCAGGAAAAACTGTTTTTT. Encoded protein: CASSSGTGVPQEKLFF.

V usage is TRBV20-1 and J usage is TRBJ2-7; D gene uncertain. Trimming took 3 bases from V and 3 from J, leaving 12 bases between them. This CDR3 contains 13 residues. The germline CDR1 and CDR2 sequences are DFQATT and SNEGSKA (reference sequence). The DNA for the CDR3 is TGCAGTGCTAGCCCTGGACGAGGCTACGAGCAGTACTTC. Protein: CSASPGRGYEQYF.

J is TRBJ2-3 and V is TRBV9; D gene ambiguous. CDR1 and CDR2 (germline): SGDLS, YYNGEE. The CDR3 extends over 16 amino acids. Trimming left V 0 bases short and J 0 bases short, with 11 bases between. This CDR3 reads CASSVVSGISTDTQYF. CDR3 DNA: TGTGCCAGCAGCGTAGTCTCCGGAATAAGCACAGATACGCAGTATTTT. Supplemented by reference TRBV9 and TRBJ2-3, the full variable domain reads DSGVTQTPKHLITATGQRVTLRCSPRSGDLSVYWYQQSLDQGLQFLIQYYNGEERAKGNILERFSAQQFPDLHSELNLSSLELGDSALYFCASSVVSGISTDTQYFGPGTRLTVL.

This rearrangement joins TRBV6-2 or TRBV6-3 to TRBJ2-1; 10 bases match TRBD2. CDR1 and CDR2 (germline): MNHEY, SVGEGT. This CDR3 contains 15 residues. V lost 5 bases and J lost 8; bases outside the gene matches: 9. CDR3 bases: TGTGCCAGCAGTCGGCTCCGGACTAGCGGTGATGAGCAGTTCTTC. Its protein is CASSRLRTSGDEQFF.

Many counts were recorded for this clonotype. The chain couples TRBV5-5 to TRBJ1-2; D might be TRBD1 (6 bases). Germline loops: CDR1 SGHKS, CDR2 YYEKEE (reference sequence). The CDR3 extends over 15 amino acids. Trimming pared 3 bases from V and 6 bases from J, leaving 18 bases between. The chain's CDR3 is CASSSYTGRWDGYTF. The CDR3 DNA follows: TGTGCCAGCAGCTCGTACACAGGGCGCTGGGATGGCTACACCTTC.

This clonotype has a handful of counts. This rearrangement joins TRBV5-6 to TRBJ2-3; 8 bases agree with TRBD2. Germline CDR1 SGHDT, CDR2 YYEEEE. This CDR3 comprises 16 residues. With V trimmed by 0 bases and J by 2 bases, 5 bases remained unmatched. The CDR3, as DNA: TGTGCCAGCAGCTTGGCCGGGACTAGGTTCACAGATACGCAGTATTTT. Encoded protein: CASSLAGTRFTDTQYF.

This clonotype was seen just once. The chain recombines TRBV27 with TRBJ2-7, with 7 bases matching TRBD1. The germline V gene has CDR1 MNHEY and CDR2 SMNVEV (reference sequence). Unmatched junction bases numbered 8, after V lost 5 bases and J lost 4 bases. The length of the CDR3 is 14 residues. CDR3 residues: CASSEGARGYEQYF. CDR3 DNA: TGTGCCAGCAGTGAGGGGGCCAGGGGATACGAGCAGTACTTC.

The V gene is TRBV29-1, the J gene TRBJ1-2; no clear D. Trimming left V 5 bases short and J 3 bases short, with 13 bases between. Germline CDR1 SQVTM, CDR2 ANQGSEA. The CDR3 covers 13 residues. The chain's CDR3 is CSVRPPSDYGYTF. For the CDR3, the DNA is TGCAGCGTTCGGCCGCCGAGTGACTATGGCTACACCTTC.

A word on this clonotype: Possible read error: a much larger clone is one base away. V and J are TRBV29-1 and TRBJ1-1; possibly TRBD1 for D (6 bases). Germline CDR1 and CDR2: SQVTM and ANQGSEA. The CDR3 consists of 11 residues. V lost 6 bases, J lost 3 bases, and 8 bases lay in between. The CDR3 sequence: CSVTGYTEAFF. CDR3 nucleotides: TGCAGCGTGACAGGCTACACTGAAGCTTTCTTT.

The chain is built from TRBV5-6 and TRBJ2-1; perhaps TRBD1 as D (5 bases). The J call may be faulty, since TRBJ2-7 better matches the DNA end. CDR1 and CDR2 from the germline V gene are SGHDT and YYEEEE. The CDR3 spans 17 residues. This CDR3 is CASSWVVWGSTYNEQYF. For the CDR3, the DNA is TGTGCCAGCAGCTGGGTGGTGTGGGGCTCAACCTACAATGAGCAGTACTTC.

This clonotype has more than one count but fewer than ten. The CDR3 reads CASSLSRGRNYGYTF. In DNA form, the CDR3 reads TGTGCCAGCAGTTTATCCAGGGGGCGCAACTATGGCTACACCTTC. The chain employs TRBV27 and TRBJ1-2; 8 nucleotides agree with TRBD1. The J segment lost 2 bases and the V segment lost 0 bases, leaving 2 bases of the junction unmatched. The germline V gene encodes CDR1 MNHEY and CDR2 SMNVEV (reference sequence). The CDR3 runs to 15 residues.

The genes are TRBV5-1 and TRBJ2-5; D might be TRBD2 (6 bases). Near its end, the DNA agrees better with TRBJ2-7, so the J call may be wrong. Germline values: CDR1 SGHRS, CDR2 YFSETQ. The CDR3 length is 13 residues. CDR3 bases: TGCGCCAGCAGCCTGAGGGAGGTAAACGAGCAGTACTTC. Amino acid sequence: CASSLREVNEQYF.

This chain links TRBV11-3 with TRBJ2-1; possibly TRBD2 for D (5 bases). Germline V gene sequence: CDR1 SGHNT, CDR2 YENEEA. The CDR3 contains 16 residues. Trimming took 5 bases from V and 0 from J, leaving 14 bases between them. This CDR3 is CASSVSRGSSYNEQFF. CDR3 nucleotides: TGTGCCAGCAGCGTATCACGGGGTAGCTCCTACAATGAGCAGTTCTTC.

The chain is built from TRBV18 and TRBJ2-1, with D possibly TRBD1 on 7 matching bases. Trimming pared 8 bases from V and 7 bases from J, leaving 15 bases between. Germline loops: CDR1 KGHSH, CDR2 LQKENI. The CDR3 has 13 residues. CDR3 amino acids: CASAGGTVNEQFF. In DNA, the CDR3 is TGTGCCAGCGCAGGGGGGACAGTAAATGAGCAGTTCTTC. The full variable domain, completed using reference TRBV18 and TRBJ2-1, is NAGVMQNPRHLVRRRGQEARLRCSPMKGHSHVYWYRQLPEEGLKFMVYLQKENIIDESGMPKERFSAEFPKEGPSILRIQQVVRGDSAAYFCASAGGTVNEQFFGPGTRLTVL.